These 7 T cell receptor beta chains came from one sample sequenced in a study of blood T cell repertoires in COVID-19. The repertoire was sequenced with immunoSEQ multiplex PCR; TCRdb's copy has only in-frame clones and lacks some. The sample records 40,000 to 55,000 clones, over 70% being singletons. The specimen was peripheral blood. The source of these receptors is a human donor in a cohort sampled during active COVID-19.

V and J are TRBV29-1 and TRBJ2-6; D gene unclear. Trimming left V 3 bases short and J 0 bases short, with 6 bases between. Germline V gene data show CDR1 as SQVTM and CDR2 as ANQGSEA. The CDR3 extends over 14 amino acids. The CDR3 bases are TGCAGCGTTGACAGAGGCTCTGGGGCCAACGTCCTGACTTTC. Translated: CSVDRGSGANVLTF. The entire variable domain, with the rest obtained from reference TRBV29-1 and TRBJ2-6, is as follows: SAVISQKPSRDICQRGTSLTIQCQVDSQVTMMFWYRQQPGQSLTLIATANQGSEATYESGFVIDKFPISRPNLTFSTLTVSNMSPEDSSIYLCSVDRGSGANVLTFGAGSRLTVL.

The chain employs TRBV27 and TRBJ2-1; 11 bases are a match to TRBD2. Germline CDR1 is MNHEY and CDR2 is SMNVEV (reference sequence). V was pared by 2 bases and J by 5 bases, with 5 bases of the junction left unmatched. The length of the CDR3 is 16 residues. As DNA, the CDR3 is TGTGCCAGCAGTTTAACACCGGGACTAGCGGACAATGAGCAGTTCTTC. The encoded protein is CASSLTPGLADNEQFF.

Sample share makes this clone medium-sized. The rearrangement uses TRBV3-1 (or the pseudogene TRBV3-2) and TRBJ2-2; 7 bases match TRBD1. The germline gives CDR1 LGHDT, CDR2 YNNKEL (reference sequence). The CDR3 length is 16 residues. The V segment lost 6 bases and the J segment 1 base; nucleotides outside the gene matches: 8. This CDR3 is CASRKGARLNTGELFF. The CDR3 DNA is TGTGCCAGCAGAAAGGGGGCCAGGTTGAACACCGGGGAGCTGTTTTTT.

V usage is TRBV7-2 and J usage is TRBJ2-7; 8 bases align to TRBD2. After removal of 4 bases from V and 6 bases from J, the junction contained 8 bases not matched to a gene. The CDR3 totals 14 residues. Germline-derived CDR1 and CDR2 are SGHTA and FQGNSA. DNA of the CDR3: TGTGCCAGCAGCTCCGGACTAGCAAGGGGCGAGCAGTACTTC. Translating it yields CASSSGLARGEQYF.

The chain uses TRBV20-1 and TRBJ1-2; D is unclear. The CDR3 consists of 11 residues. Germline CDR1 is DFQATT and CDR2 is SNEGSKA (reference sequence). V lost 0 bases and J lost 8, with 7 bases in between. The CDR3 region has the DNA TGCAGTGCTAGAGAAAGGGAGGGCTACACCTTC. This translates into CSAREREGYTF.

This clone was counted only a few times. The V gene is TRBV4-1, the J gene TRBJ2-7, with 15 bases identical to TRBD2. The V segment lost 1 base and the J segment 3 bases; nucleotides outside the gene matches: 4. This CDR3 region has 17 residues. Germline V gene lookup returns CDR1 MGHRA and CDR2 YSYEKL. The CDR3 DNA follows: TGCGCCAGCAGCCAAGGCGGGACTAGCGGGAGGTTCTACGAGCAGTACTTC. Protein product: CASSQGGTSGRFYEQYF.

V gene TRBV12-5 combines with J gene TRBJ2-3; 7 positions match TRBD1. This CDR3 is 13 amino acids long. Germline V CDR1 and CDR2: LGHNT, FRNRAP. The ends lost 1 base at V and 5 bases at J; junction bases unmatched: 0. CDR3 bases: TGTGCTAGTGGTTTGGACAGGGGAGATACGCAGTATTTT. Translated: CASGLDRGDTQYF.